This TCR beta chain was identified in a study of monozygotic twins with inflammatory bowel disease. The draw for each donor consisted of a single 2.5 ml blood sample. The germline CDR1 and CDR2 sequences are MNHEY and SVGEGT. The CDR3 contains 12 residues. TCRdb reprocessed the 5' RACE reads, with one entry per CDR3 protein and no DNA. In total, the table holds about 300,000 distinct CDR3 sequences. This receptor was taken from a human donor with ulcerative colitis or Crohn's disease, or a healthy co-twin of an affected twin (not recorded which). Sequenced input: blood. The chain combines TRBV6-2 or TRBV6-3 with TRBJ2-7. This chain's CDR3 is CASSIWVFKQYF.